This TCR beta chain is drawn from a study of identical twins. Study-level points and caveats: Alpha sequences out of frame and shared by twins had excess low generation probability. For cord blood, abundant beta clonotypes had fewer insertions, unlike memory repertoires, which showed none.

Everyone who donated was a healthy Caucasian. Only a few counts were recorded for this clonotype. Its matching antigen is unknown. From the 5' RACE reads, TCRdb called clonotypes with MiXCR, one entry per CDR3 protein. The sample contains 400,000 to 550,000 distinct CDR3 sequences, around an eighth of which appear only once. The germline CDR1 and CDR2 sequences are SGDLS and YYNGEE. The CDR3 has 14 residues. V lost 4 bases, J lost 5 bases, and 15 bases lay in between. This sample was also put to use in a study of yellow fever vaccine responses in identical twins.

This chain links TRBV9 with TRBJ1-1, with D possibly matching TRBD1 (6 bases). The source of this sequence is a woman aged 18-29 years in good health. The sample was CD4+ T cells sorted from blood. CDR3 sequence (DNA): TGTGCCAGCAGCCGGGAGGGGGGAGGGACTGAAGCTTTCTTT. This encodes CASSREGGGTEAFF.